This T cell receptor (beta chain) originates from a study of CD8 T cells in ankylosing spondylitis. Study conclusions and caveats: The clones that were linked to disease were reported to be significantly enriched in matched synovial fluid samples from ankylosing spondylitis patients.

Details on this clonotype: Its antigen is not known.

TCRdb itself ran the 5' RACE reads through MiXCR, one entry per CDR3 protein. The repertoire holds around 340,000 distinct CDR3 sequences, 20% seen once, with roughly 14% in the top ten. This CDR3 has 13 residues. Germline CDR1 and CDR2: SEHNR and FQNEAQ (reference sequence). V was clipped by 4 bases and J by 7 bases, with 13 bases between them. Sequenced input: blood, either unsorted or a sorted T cell fraction (not recorded which). The chain recombines TRBV7-9 with TRBJ1-2; D gene uncertain. This TCR was sampled from a male donor with ankylosing spondylitis or in good health (not recorded which). CDR3 residues: CASSSNSGFGYTF. Written as DNA, the CDR3 is TGTGCCAGCAGCTCCAACAGCGGTTTTGGCTACACCTTC. Full variable domain (rest looked up from reference TRBV7-9 and TRBJ1-2): DTGVSQNPRHKITKRGQNVTFRCDPISEHNRLYWYRQTLGQGPEFLTYFQNEAQLEKSRLLSDRFSAERPKGSFSTLEIQRTEQGDSAMYLCASSSNSGFGYTFGSGTRLTVV.